This entry describes one T cell receptor beta chain. This sample is part of a study of T-cell reconstitution after alpha-beta-depleted transplantation in children. Preparation of the TCRbeta library used unique molecular identifiers. One entry per CDR3 protein, called by TCRdb with MiXCR from the PCR reads. This table has some 600,000 distinct CDR3 sequences, 16% appearing once. The CDR3 has 16 residues. Unmatched junction bases numbered 6, after V lost 0 bases and J lost 5 bases. CDR1 MRHNA and CDR2 SNTAGT come from the germline V gene. The chain employs TRBV6-4 and TRBJ2-3, with 9 bases matching TRBD1. This specimen consisted of PBMCs from the stem cell graft donor, obtained from the stem cell graft. This clonotype was sampled from a human donor who donated a stem cell graft to a child with acute myeloid leukemia. The CDR3, as DNA: TGTGCCAGCAGTGACTCGGGGACAGGGCCCGGAGATACGCAGTATTTT. Its translation is CASSDSGTGPGDTQYF.